This paragraph reports one T cell receptor beta chain. Its antigen is not known. The entry originates in a study of cytotoxic CD8 clonotypes in ibrutinib-treated CLL. Study-level points and caveats: Public clonotypes, an uncommon group, contracted or remained stable on treatment. For progressing versus sustained-remission patients, sampling times were not the same.

Method: immunoSEQ multiplex PCR; TCRdb's copy keeps in-frame clones and lacks some. The sample has about 40,000 clones, 60% to 75% seen once. The CDR3 contains 13 residues. V shed 3 bases and J shed 3 bases, with 10 bases lying between them. Germline V gives CDR1 GTSNPN, CDR2 SVGIG (reference sequence). V and J are TRBV30 and TRBJ2-3; TRBD1 is a possible D gene (6 bases). The TCR originated in a human donor with chronic lymphocytic leukemia. Here the sequenced sample was PBMCs, taken at disease progression, from a patient treated with ibrutinib. This CDR3 reads CAWRRGNTDTQYF. The CDR3, as DNA: TGTGCCTGGAGAAGGGGGAATACAGATACGCAGTATTTT. Complete variable domain (other parts from reference TRBV30 and TRBJ2-3): SQTIHQWPATLVQPVGSPLSLECTVEGTSNPNLYWYRQAAGRGLQLLFYSVGIGQISSEVPQNLSASRPQDRQFILSSKKLLLSDSGFYLCAWRRGNTDTQYFGPGTRLTVL.